This is a list of T cell receptor beta chains from one sample in a study of technical replicates of blood from several donors. Using immunoSEQ multiplex PCR, the repertoire was profiled, and TCRdb retains in-frame clones only, with some absent. The sample consists of about 83,000 clones, roughly 94% of them appearing once. The material sequenced was T cells isolated from PBMCs. The receptors originated from a human donor in good health. Each CDR3 is given without its conserved first and last residue.

v_gene: TRBV7-9; len: 13; CDR3aa: ASSLVGQGVPGYT
v_gene: TRBV6-8; len: 12; CDR3aa: ASGLRDRKYEAF
v_gene: TRBV28; len: 17; CDR3aa: ASSLPAHLRTSAYNEQF
v_gene: TRBV2; len: 14; CDR3aa: ASSGTKTAGSSGYT
v_gene: TRBV6-5; len: 10; CDR3aa: ASSSTGNTIY
v_gene: TRBV10-3; len: 9; CDR3aa: AIGGYNEQF
v_gene: TRBV9; len: 13; CDR3aa: ASSVGQNSNQPQH
v_gene: TRBV5-4; len: 12; CDR3aa: ASSLFVESTEAF
v_gene: TRBV6-5; len: 14; CDR3aa: ASSYVGTGNGNTIY
v_gene: TRBV29-1; len: 11; CDR3aa: SVDAGEAFEQY
v_gene: TRBV5-1; len: 12; CDR3aa: ASSLGNWDSGQF
v_gene: TRBV7-2; len: 14; CDR3aa: ASSLELRGFNYGYT
v_gene: TRBV29-1; len: 10; CDR3aa: SGGQGGEKLF
v_gene: TRBV10-3; len: 15; CDR3aa: AISEGGGSPLTDTQY
v_gene: TRBV5-1; len: 14; CDR3aa: ASSAQGATGQETQY
v_gene: TRBV1; len: 9; CDR3aa: TSSLGTSQY
v_gene: TRBV25-1; len: 13; CDR3aa: ATPGQGLGTDTQY
v_gene: TRBV7-6; len: 9; CDR3aa: ASSLNSEAF
v_gene: TRBV27; len: 12; CDR3aa: ASRTGGEVNEQF
v_gene: TRBV29-1; len: 13; CDR3aa: STTGAGVSYNEQF
v_gene: TRBV5-1; len: 13; CDR3aa: ASSTETGTGGGYT
v_gene: TRBV29-1; len: 10; CDR3aa: SVASSGEKLF
v_gene: TRBV11-3; len: 13; CDR3aa: ASSRLGQINSPLH
v_gene: TRBV11-2; len: 11; CDR3aa: ASSLSEDEKLF
v_gene: TRBV10-2; len: 12; CDR3aa: ASRHGGSTDTQY
v_gene: TRBV5-4; len: 15; CDR3aa: ASSRNRQEGLDYGYT
v_gene: TRBV14; len: 14; CDR3aa: ASSQDGAGVLNEQF
v_gene: TRBV6-5; len: 13; CDR3aa: ASSLTSPTYNEQF
v_gene: TRBV10-3; len: 9; CDR3aa: AISADREAF
v_gene: TRBV6-1; len: 15; CDR3aa: ASSEEGLAGPYNEQF
v_gene: TRBV27; len: 13; CDR3aa: ASSRGLVLTGELF
v_gene: TRBV27; len: 14; CDR3aa: ASTPRQGPNYNEQF
v_gene: TRBV5-1; len: 10; CDR3aa: ASGEGDYGYT
v_gene: TRBV5-6; len: 15; CDR3aa: ASSLFQTGGQNTEAF
v_gene: TRBV2; len: 13; CDR3aa: ASSASPGTVYEQY
v_gene: TRBV5-5; len: 12; CDR3aa: ASSLAQVLNEQY
v_gene: TRBV16; len: 15; CDR3aa: ASSPRWAASSYNEQF
v_gene: TRBV6-4; len: 11; CDR3aa: ASSRDRDYGYT
v_gene: TRBV7-9; len: 12; CDR3aa: ASSFRSGSYEQY
v_gene: TRBV2; len: 10; CDR3aa: ASTAGQYEQY
v_gene: TRBV27; len: 12; CDR3aa: ASSWRGLGSPLH
v_gene: TRBV7-9; len: 14; CDR3aa: ASMPWNRDPYNEQF
v_gene: TRBV10-2; len: 13; CDR3aa: ASSGQIINTGELF
v_gene: TRBV4-1; len: 14; CDR3aa: ASSQGGGRGKYEQY
v_gene: TRBV9; len: 13; CDR3aa: ASSGASGVYNEQF
v_gene: TRBV9; len: 13; CDR3aa: ASSVGGVGATEAF
v_gene: TRBV7-8; len: 13; CDR3aa: ASSLSGGSNQPQH
v_gene: TRBV2; len: 9; CDR3aa: ASTRTSEQY
v_gene: TRBV7-6; len: 12; CDR3aa: ASSRGQENQPQH
v_gene: TRBV4-1; len: 10; CDR3aa: ASAEAYNEQF
v_gene: TRBV28; len: 13; CDR3aa: ASSTHWTADYEQY
v_gene: TRBV19; len: 11; CDR3aa: ASTARMNTEAF
v_gene: TRBV28; len: 13; CDR3aa: ASSSRQVQGETQY
v_gene: TRBV6-1; len: 9; CDR3aa: ASRRKETQY
v_gene: TRBV19; len: 13; CDR3aa: ASDVQGKLGQPQH
v_gene: TRBV2; len: 11; CDR3aa: ASRDRAGNTIY
v_gene: TRBV9; len: 15; CDR3aa: ASSVAEGQGAPYEQY
v_gene: TRBV4-2; len: 14; CDR3aa: ASSQDGGREGNEQF
v_gene: TRBV5-4; len: 13; CDR3aa: ASSLGGPSTDTQY